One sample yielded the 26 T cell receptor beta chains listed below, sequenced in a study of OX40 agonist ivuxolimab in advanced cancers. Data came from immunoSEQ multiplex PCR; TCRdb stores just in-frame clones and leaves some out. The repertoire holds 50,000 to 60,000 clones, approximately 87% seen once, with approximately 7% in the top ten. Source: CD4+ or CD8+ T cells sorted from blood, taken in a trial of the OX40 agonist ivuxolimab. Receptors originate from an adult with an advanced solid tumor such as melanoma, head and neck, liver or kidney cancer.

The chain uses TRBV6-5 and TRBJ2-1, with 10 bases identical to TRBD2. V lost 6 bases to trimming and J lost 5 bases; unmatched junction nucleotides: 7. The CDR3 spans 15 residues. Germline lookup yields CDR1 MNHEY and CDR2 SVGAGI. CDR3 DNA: TGTGCCAGCAGCCCGGGACTAGCGAAAAACAATGAGCAGTTCTTC. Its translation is CASSPGLAKNNEQFF.

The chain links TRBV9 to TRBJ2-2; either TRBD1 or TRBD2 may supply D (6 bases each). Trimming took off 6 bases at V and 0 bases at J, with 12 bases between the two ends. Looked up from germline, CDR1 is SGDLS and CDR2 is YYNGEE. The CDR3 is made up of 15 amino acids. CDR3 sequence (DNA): TGTGCCAGCACCGCCGGGGGCGCGAACACCGGGGAGCTGTTTTTT. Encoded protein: CASTAGGANTGELFF.

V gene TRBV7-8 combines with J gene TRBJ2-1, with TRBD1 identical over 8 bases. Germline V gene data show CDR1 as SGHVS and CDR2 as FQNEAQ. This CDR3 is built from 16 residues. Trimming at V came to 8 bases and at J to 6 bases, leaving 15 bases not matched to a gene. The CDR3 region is CASLGRDRMSINEQFF. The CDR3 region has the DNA TGTGCCAGCCTAGGCCGGGACAGGATGTCAATCAATGAGCAGTTCTTC.

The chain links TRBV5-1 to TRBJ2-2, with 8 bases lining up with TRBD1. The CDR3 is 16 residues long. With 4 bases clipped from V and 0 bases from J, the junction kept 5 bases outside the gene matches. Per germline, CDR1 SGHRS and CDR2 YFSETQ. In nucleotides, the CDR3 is TGCGCCAGCAGCCCGGGGACAGGACCGAACACCGGGGAGCTGTTTTTT. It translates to CASSPGTGPNTGELFF.

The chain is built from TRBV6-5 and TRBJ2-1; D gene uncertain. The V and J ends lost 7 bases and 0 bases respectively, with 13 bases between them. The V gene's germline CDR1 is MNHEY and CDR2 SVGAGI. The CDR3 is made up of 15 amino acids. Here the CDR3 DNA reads TGTGCCAGCAAGCGAGCGCCAAGCTCCTACAATGAGCAGTTCTTC. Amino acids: CASKRAPSSYNEQFF.

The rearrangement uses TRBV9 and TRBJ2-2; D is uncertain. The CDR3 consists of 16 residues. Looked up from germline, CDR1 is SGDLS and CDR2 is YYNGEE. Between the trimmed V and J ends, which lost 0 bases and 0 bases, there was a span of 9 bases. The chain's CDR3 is CASSVASVPNTGELFF. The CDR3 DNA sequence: TGTGCCAGCAGCGTAGCGAGCGTCCCGAACACCGGGGAGCTGTTTTTT.

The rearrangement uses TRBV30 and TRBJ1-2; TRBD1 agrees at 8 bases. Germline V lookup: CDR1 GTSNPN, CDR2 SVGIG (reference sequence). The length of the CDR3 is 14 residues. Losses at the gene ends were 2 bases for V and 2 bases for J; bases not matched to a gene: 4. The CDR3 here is CAWSRDRQNYGYTF. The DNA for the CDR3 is TGTGCCTGGAGTCGGGACAGGCAAAACTATGGCTACACCTTC.

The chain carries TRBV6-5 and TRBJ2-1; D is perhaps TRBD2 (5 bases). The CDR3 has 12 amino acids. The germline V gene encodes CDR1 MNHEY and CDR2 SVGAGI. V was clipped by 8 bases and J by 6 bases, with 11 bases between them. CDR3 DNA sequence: TGTGCCAGCTCCCGGGCGGGCAATGAGCAGTTCTTC. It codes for CASSRAGNEQFF.

The chain's CDR3 is CASSFAGTSATNEKLFF. The CDR3 DNA is TGCGCCAGCAGCTTTGCCGGGACAAGCGCAACTAATGAAAAACTGTTTTTT. The chain joins TRBV5-1 to TRBJ1-4; D may be TRBD1 (6 bases). The CDR3 has 17 residues. Trimming left V 2 bases short and J 0 bases short, with 14 bases between. Germline V CDR1 and CDR2: SGHRS, YFSETQ.

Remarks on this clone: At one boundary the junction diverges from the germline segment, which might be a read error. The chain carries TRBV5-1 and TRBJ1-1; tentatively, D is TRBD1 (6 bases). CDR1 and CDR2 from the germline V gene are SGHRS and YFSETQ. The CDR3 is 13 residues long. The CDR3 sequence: CPSTRGGPTEAFF. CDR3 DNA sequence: TGCCCCAGCACCCGGGGGGGGCCTACTGAAGCTTTCTTT. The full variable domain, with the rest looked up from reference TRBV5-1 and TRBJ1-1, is KAGVTQTPRYLIKTRGQQVTLSCSPISGHRSVSWYQQTPGQGLQFLFEYFSETQRNKGNFPGRFSGRQFSNSRSEMNVSTLELGDSALYLCPSTRGGPTEAFFGQGTRLTVV.

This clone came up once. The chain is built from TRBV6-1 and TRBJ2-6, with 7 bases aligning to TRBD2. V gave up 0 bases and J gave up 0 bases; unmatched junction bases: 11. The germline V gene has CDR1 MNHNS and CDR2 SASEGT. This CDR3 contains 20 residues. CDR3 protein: CASSEASFGGVSSGANVLTF. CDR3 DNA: TGTGCCAGCAGTGAAGCGTCGTTTGGGGGGGTCTCCTCTGGGGCCAACGTCCTGACTTTC.

The DNA of the CDR3 is TGTGCCAGCAGCCCGGGACATGTATACAATGAGCAGTTCTTC. Its protein product is CASSPGHVYNEQFF. The V call is TRBV7-3, the J call TRBJ2-1, with D tentatively TRBD1 (6 bases). Trimming took off 5 bases at V and 4 bases at J, with 12 bases between the two ends. Germline CDR1 and CDR2: SGHTA and FQGTGA. CDR3 length equals 14 residues.

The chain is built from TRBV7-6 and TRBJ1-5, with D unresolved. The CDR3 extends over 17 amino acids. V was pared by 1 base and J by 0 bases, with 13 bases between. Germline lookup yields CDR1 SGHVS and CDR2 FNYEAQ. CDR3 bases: TGTGCCAGCAGCTTAGGTTCCAGGCTAGTTAGCAATCAGCCCCAGCATTTT. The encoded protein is CASSLGSRLVSNQPQHF.

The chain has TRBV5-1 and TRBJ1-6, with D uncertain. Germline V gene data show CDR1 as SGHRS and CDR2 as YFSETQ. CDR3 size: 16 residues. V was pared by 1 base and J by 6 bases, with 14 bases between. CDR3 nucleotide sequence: TGCGCCAGCAGCTTGTCACGCCAGACCCTTAATTCACCCCTCCACTTT. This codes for CASSLSRQTLNSPLHF. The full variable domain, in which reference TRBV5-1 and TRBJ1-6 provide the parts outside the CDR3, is KAGVTQTPRYLIKTRGQQVTLSCSPISGHRSVSWYQQTPGQGLQFLFEYFSETQRNKGNFPGRFSGRQFSNSRSEMNVSTLELGDSALYLCASSLSRQTLNSPLHFGNGTRLTVT.

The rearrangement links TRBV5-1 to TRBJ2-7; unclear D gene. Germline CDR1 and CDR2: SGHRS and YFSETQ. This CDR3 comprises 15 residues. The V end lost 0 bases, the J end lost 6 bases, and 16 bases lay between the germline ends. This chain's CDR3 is CASSLGLTEGGEQYF. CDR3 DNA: TGCGCCAGCAGCTTGGGACTCACCGAAGGTGGCGAGCAGTACTTC.

The CDR3 spells CASSPDRGGSGELFF. The DNA for the CDR3 is TGTGCCAGCAGCCCAGACAGGGGTGGCTCCGGGGAGCTGTTTTTT. The rearrangement links TRBV7-9 to TRBJ2-2; 8 nucleotides match TRBD1. Trimming at V came to 5 bases and at J to 6 bases, leaving 8 bases not matched to a gene. The germline CDR1 and CDR2 sequences are SEHNR and FQNEAQ (reference sequence). The CDR3 has 15 amino acids.

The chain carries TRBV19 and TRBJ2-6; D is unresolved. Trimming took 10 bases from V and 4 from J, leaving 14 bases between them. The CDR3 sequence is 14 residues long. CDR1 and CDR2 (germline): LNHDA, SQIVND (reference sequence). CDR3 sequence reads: CATNLGAGANVLTF. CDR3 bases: TGTGCCACAAACCTGGGTGCGGGGGCCAACGTCCTGACTTTC. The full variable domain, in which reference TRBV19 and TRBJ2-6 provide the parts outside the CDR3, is DGGITQSPKYLFRKEGQNVTLSCEQNLNHDAMYWYRQDPGQGLRLIYYSQIVNDFQKGDIAEGYSVSREKKESFPLTVTSAQKNPTAFYLCATNLGAGANVLTFGAGSRLTVL.

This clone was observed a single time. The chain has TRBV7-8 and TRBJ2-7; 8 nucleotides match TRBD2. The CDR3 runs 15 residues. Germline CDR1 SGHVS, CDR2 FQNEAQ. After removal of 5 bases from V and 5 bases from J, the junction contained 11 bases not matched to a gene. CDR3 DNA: TGTGCCAGCAGCCTCCAGCGGGGGCCCAAGGACGAGCAGTACTTC. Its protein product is CASSLQRGPKDEQYF.

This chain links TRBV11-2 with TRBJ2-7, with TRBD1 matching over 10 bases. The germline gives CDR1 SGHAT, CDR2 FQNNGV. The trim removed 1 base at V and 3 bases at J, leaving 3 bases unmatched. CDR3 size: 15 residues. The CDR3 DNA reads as TGTGCCAGCAGCTTAGTTAGGACAGGGGGCTACGAGCAGTACTTC. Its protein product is CASSLVRTGGYEQYF.

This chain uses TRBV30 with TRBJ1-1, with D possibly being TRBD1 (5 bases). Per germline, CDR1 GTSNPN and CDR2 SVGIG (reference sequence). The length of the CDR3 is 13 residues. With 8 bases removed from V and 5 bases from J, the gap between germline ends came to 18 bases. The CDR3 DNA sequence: TGTGCCGGCCGGATGTCGGGGGTGACTGAAGCTTTCTTT. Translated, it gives CAGRMSGVTEAFF.

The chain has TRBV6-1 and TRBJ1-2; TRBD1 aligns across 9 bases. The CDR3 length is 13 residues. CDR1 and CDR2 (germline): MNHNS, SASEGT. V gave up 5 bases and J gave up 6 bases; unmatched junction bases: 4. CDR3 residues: CASSLRDRDGYTF. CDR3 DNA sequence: TGTGCCAGCAGTCTCCGGGACAGGGATGGCTACACCTTC.

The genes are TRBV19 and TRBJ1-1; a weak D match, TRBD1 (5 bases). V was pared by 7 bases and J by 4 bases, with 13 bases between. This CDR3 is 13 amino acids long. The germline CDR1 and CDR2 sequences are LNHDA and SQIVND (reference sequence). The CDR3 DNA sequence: TGTGCCAGTACAACCGGGGCCGGCACTGAAGCTTTCTTT. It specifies CASTTGAGTEAFF.

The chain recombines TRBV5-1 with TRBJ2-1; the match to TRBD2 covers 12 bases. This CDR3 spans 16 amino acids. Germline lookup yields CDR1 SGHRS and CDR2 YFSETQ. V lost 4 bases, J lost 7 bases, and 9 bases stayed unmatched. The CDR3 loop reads CASSPLTSGGTNEQFF. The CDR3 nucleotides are TGCGCCAGCAGCCCCCTAACTAGCGGGGGGACTAATGAGCAGTTCTTC. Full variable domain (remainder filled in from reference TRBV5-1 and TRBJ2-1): KAGVTQTPRYLIKTRGQQVTLSCSPISGHRSVSWYQQTPGQGLQFLFEYFSETQRNKGNFPGRFSGRQFSNSRSEMNVSTLELGDSALYLCASSPLTSGGTNEQFFGPGTRLTVL.

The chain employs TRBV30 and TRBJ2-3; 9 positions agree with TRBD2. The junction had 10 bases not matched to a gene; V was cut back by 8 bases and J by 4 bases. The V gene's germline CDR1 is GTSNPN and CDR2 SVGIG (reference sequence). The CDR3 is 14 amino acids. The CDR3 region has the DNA TGTGCCCGGAACGGCGGGGGGGGGCCAGATACGCAGTATTTT. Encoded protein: CARNGGGGPDTQYF. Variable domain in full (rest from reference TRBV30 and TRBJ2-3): SQTIHQWPATLVQPVGSPLSLECTVEGTSNPNLYWYRQAAGRGLQLLFYSVGIGQISSEVPQNLSASRPQDRQFILSSKKLLLSDSGFYLCARNGGGGPDTQYFGPGTRLTVL.

This CDR3 is CASSIRGLTYEQYF. DNA for the CDR3: TGTGCCAGTAGTATAAGAGGACTTACCTACGAGCAGTACTTC. The chain has TRBV19 and TRBJ2-7, with D possibly TRBD2 on 5 matching bases. Trimming stripped 2 bases from V and 2 bases from J, with 10 bases between. The germline V gene encodes CDR1 LNHDA and CDR2 SQIVND (reference sequence). This CDR3 contains 14 residues.

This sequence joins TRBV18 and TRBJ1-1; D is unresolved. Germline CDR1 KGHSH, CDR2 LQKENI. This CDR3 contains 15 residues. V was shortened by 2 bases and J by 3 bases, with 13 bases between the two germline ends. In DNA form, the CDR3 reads TGTGCCAGCTCACCATTTGGCCAGCTAGACACTGAAGCTTTCTTT. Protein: CASSPFGQLDTEAFF.